A single sample is the source of the 31 T cell receptor beta chains below, sequenced in a study of cytomegalovirus exposure and HLA in healthy donors. Researchers ran the PCR with 60 Vbeta and 13 Jbeta primers. TCRdb's copy holds only in-frame clones and misses some; the assay was immunoSEQ multiplex PCR. Of around 120,000 clones in the sample, approximately 80% were seen once. The sequencing input was PBMCs. Receptors originate from a male donor in good health and CMV-seronegative.

This clone is a singleton in its sample. CDR3 loop: CASSYPPLQVPWFYGYTF. The CDR3 DNA sequence: TGTGCCAGCAGTTACCCCCCGTTACAGGTTCCGTGGTTCTATGGCTACACCTTC. The chain has TRBV6-7 and TRBJ1-2, with a tentative D call TRBD1 (5 bases). TRBV6-7 is an open reading frame, and its role is uncertain. The CDR3 extends over 18 amino acids. V was cut by 2 bases and J by 4 bases, with 23 bases left in between.

The CDR3, as DNA: TGTGCCAGCAGCCAAGCTTCCCGCACTGAAGCTTTCTTT. Translated: CASSQASRTEAFF. The genes are TRBV14 and TRBJ1-1; D is undetermined. The germline V gene encodes CDR1 SGHDN and CDR2 FVKESK. Trimming left V 1 base short and J 4 bases short, with 7 bases between. The CDR3 extends over 13 amino acids.

The V and J genes are TRBV27 and TRBJ2-1, with 7 bases that match TRBD2. Germline lookup yields CDR1 MNHEY and CDR2 SMNVEV (reference sequence). The CDR3 is 12 residues long. V trimming: 8 bases; J trimming: 15 bases; junction bases outside the gene matches: 13. The CDR3 region is CASWGSGLVRFF. The DNA for the CDR3 is TGTGCCAGCTGGGGTTCTGGACTAGTTCGGTTCTTC.

For this clone: Relative to the germline gene, one junction end is altered; a read error may explain this. This chain links TRBV11-2 with TRBJ2-4; tentative D call: TRBD2 (6 bases). The CDR3 is made up of 14 amino acids. Germline V gene sequence: CDR1 SGHAT, CDR2 FQNNGV. As DNA, the CDR3 is TGTGCCAGCAGCCCCCTTGGGGGAGGAAACAGTCAGTACTTC. Its translation is CASSPLGGGNSQYF. Complete variable domain (other parts from reference TRBV11-2 and TRBJ2-4): EAGVAQSPRYKIIEKRQSVAFWCNPISGHATLYWYQQILGQGPKLLIQFQNNGVVDDSQLPKDRFSAERLKGVDSTLKIQPAKLEDSAVYLCASSPLGGGNSQYFGAGTRLSVL.

V gene TRBV5-1 combines with J gene TRBJ1-1; D gene uncertain. The CDR3 consists of 14 residues. The germline V and J ends were trimmed by 4 bases and 1 base, with 11 bases remaining between them. Germline V gene lookup returns CDR1 SGHRS and CDR2 YFSETQ. The CDR3 sequence is CASSLHGPNTEAFF. The CDR3 DNA reads as TGCGCCAGCAGCCTCCATGGGCCGAACACTGAAGCTTTCTTT. Looking up the rest from reference TRBV5-1 and TRBJ1-1 gives the full variable domain: KAGVTQTPRYLIKTRGQQVTLSCSPISGHRSVSWYQQTPGQGLQFLFEYFSETQRNKGNFPGRFSGRQFSNSRSEMNVSTLELGDSALYLCASSLHGPNTEAFFGQGTRLTVV.

The rearrangement links TRBV18 to TRBJ1-1; 8 bases line up with TRBD1. With V trimmed by 5 bases and J by 6 bases, 8 bases remained unmatched. The CDR3 has 14 amino acids. CDR1 and CDR2 from the germline V gene are KGHSH and LQKENI. The CDR3 loop reads CASSTRTGHPEAFF. CDR3 nucleotide sequence: TGTGCCAGCTCAACCCGGACAGGGCACCCTGAAGCTTTCTTT.

The chain couples TRBV5-6 to TRBJ2-3; possibly TRBD1 for D (5 bases). Trimming stripped 5 bases from V and 7 bases from J, with 17 bases between. CDR3 length: 14 amino acids. CDR1 is SGHDT, CDR2 YYEEEE, per germline. The CDR3 DNA is TGTGCCAGCAGTTCGACAGAAATTGGAAATACGCAGTATTTT. Its protein product is CASSSTEIGNTQYF.

The rearrangement joins TRBV5-1 to TRBJ1-4, with D possibly being TRBD1 (5 bases). V lost 1 base and J lost 2, with 18 bases in between. CDR3 length: 18 residues. Germline loops: CDR1 SGHRS, CDR2 YFSETQ. The CDR3 nucleotides read TGCGCCAGCAGCTTGTTGGGGGGGAGCCAGTCGACTAATGAAAAACTGTTTTTT. Translating it yields CASSLLGGSQSTNEKLFF. Combining the CDR3 with reference TRBV5-1 and TRBJ1-4 gives the whole variable domain KAGVTQTPRYLIKTRGQQVTLSCSPISGHRSVSWYQQTPGQGLQFLFEYFSETQRNKGNFPGRFSGRQFSNSRSEMNVSTLELGDSALYLCASSLLGGSQSTNEKLFFGSGTQLSVL.

The chain is built from TRBV10-3 and TRBJ1-1, with 9 bases fitting TRBD1. With V trimmed by 6 bases and J by 5 bases, 13 bases remained unmatched. This CDR3 is 16 amino acids long. Per germline, CDR1 ENHRY and CDR2 SYGVKD. CDR3 DNA: TGTGCCATCAGCCAGGGGGACAGGGTTGGGAGTACTGAAGCTTTCTTT. Translation gives CAISQGDRVGSTEAFF.

The gene calls are TRBV7-6 and TRBJ2-3; TRBD2 aligns across 12 bases. The CDR3 runs to 19 residues. The V gene's germline CDR1 is SGHVS and CDR2 FNYEAQ. After removal of 4 bases from V and 0 bases from J, the junction contained 11 bases not matched to a gene. This CDR3 reads CASSSSTSGRTPSTDTQYF. CDR3 coding DNA: TGTGCCAGCAGCTCCTCAACTAGCGGGAGGACACCGAGCACAGATACGCAGTATTTT. Looking up the rest from reference TRBV7-6 and TRBJ2-3 gives the full variable domain: GAGVSQSPRYKVTKRGQDVALRCDPISGHVSLYWYRQALGQGPEFLTYFNYEAQQDKSGLPNDRFSAERPEGSISTLTIQRTEQRDSAMYRCASSSSTSGRTPSTDTQYFGPGTRLTVL.

The chain recombines TRBV6-5 with TRBJ2-2, with no clear D. The V gene's germline CDR1 is MNHEY and CDR2 SVGAGI. V was clipped by 4 bases and J by 2 bases, with 8 bases between them. CDR3 length equals 14 residues. The CDR3 region is CASSSYRNTGELFF. CDR3 nucleotides: TGTGCCAGCAGTTCTTACAGAAACACCGGGGAGCTGTTTTTT.

The chain joins TRBV6-6 to TRBJ2-7; 9 nucleotides align to TRBD1. V gave up 6 bases and J gave up 6 bases; unmatched junction bases: 6. This CDR3 comprises 13 residues. CDR1 is MNHNY and CDR2 is SVGAGI in the germline V gene (reference sequence). DNA for the CDR3: TGTGCCAGCAGCCGGGACAGGGTAAGCGAGCAGTACTTC. As protein: CASSRDRVSEQYF.

The gene calls are TRBV7-9 and TRBJ2-7; 7 nucleotides match TRBD2. Germline trimming cut 5 bases from V and 6 bases from J; bases unmatched to any gene: 10. CDR1 is SEHNR, CDR2 FQNEAQ, per germline (reference sequence). This CDR3 region has 14 residues. Here the CDR3 reads CASSAGVLGGEQYF. The DNA for the CDR3 is TGTGCCAGCAGCGCGGGGGTCCTGGGAGGCGAGCAGTACTTC.

The genes are TRBV28 and TRBJ2-7; D unclear. Trimming shortened V by 5 bases and J by 7 bases, and 9 bases separated the two germline ends. The CDR3 runs to 11 residues. Germline lookup yields CDR1 MDHEN and CDR2 SYDVKM. CDR3 DNA: TGTGCCAGCAGTCCTCATCGGGAGCAGTACTTC. Translating gives CASSPHREQYF. Looking up the rest from reference TRBV28 and TRBJ2-7 gives the full variable domain: DVKVTQSSRYLVKRTGEKVFLECVQDMDHENMFWYRQDPGLGLRLIYFSYDVKMKEKGDIPEGYSVSREKKERFSLILESASTNQTSMYLCASSPHREQYFGPGTRLTVT.

This chain uses TRBV30 with TRBJ2-7; the D gene is possibly TRBD1 (5 bases). Germline V gene sequence: CDR1 GTSNPN, CDR2 SVGIG (reference sequence). The V and J ends lost 3 bases and 6 bases respectively, with 12 bases between them. The CDR3 contains 12 residues. CDR3 amino acids: CAWRIGRGEQYF. DNA for the CDR3: TGTGCCTGGAGAATCGGAAGGGGCGAGCAGTACTTC.

This rearrangement joins TRBV19 to TRBJ1-1, with D possibly matching TRBD1 (6 bases). Germline loops: CDR1 LNHDA, CDR2 SQIVND (reference sequence). The V gene lost 2 bases and the J gene lost 6 bases, with 10 bases spanning the gap. CDR3 length: 13 amino acids. The CDR3 sequence: CASSILQGPEAFF. DNA for the CDR3: TGTGCCAGTAGTATACTACAGGGTCCTGAAGCTTTCTTT.

The chain has TRBV6-4 and TRBJ2-2; 7 nucleotides match TRBD1. Germline values: CDR1 MRHNA, CDR2 SNTAGT. The CDR3 spans 16 residues. Trimming cost V 6 bases and J 6 bases; bases outside gene matches: 13. CDR3 coding DNA: TGTGCCAGCAGCGAGGGGGCAGGAGGCGGTTCCGGGGAGCTGTTTTTT. This sequence encodes CASSEGAGGGSGELFF.

Comment on this clone: Relative to the germline gene, one junction end is altered; a read error may explain this. The CDR3 here is CASSATSETGELFF. The CDR3 bases are TGTGCCAGCAGTGCGACTAGCGAGACCGGGGAGCTGTTTTTT. The chain recombines TRBV10-3 with TRBJ2-2; 8 bases are a match to TRBD2. Per germline, CDR1 ENHRY and CDR2 SYGVKD. There are 14 residues in the CDR3.

This sequence joins TRBV19 and TRBJ2-7; possible D gene TRBD1, 6 bases. The CDR3 totals 14 residues. The V gene lost 3 bases and the J gene lost 1 base, with 10 bases spanning the gap. Germline values: CDR1 LNHDA, CDR2 SQIVND (reference sequence). The CDR3 protein is CASSISGESYEQYF. The CDR3 DNA reads as TGTGCCAGTAGTATTTCAGGGGAATCCTACGAGCAGTACTTC.

This clone was observed a handful of times. The chain combines TRBV7-2 with TRBJ1-1, with D possibly matching TRBD1 (5 bases). V was clipped by 3 bases and J by 9 bases, with 14 bases between them. The germline gives CDR1 SGHTA, CDR2 FQGNSA. The CDR3 loop spans 13 amino acids. CDR3 DNA: TGTGCCAGCAGCTTTCGAGGGACTTCCAAAGCTTTCTTT. This encodes CASSFRGTSKAFF.

V is TRBV6-1 and J is TRBJ2-7; TRBD1 matches at 8 bases. V lost 0 bases and J lost 6; bases outside the gene matches: 4. The germline gives CDR1 MNHNS, CDR2 SASEGT. The CDR3 is 14 amino acids. CDR3 nucleotide sequence: TGTGCCAGCAGTGAAGCGACAGGGGTCTCCGAGCAGTACTTC. It specifies CASSEATGVSEQYF.

The CDR3 reads CASSLTGGYIQPQHF. CDR3 sequence (DNA): TGTGCCAGCAGCTTGACAGGTGGTTATATCCAGCCCCAGCATTTT. The rearrangement links TRBV5-5 to TRBJ1-5; the D gene is possibly TRBD1 (5 bases). V lost 1 base and J lost 7, with 15 bases in between. Germline CDR1 reads SGHKS; CDR2 reads YYEKEE (reference sequence). This CDR3 spans 15 amino acids.

Points on this clone: Other nucleotide sequences from this sample produce the same CDR3. V and J are TRBV6-5 and TRBJ1-3; D not certain. Germline CDR1 MNHEY, CDR2 SVGAGI. This CDR3 has 16 residues. With 0 bases removed from V and 0 bases from J, the gap between germline ends came to 9 bases. The CDR3 DNA sequence: TGTGCCAGCAGTTACTCTCGGGTAACCTCTGGAAACACCATATATTTT. Translating gives CASSYSRVTSGNTIYF.

The chain combines TRBV10-3 with TRBJ1-4, with 10 positions matching TRBD1. The germline gives CDR1 ENHRY, CDR2 SYGVKD. The J segment lost 8 bases and the V segment lost 6 bases, leaving 12 bases of the junction unmatched. CDR3 length: 16 amino acids. Here the CDR3 DNA reads TGTGCCATCAGGCGGAGCCGACAGGGGGCGCCGGAAAAACTGTTTTTT. As protein: CAIRRSRQGAPEKLFF.

The chain joins TRBV10-3 to TRBJ1-2; 10 bases match TRBD1. The CDR3 spans 14 residues. Germline values: CDR1 ENHRY, CDR2 SYGVKD. Trimming took 6 bases from V and 7 from J; bases not matched to a gene: 8. The CDR3 here is CAIREDRGNGGYTF. The CDR3 nucleotides are TGTGCCATCAGGGAGGACAGGGGGAATGGTGGCTACACCTTC.

The V call is TRBV29-1, the J call TRBJ2-3; 8 nucleotides agree with TRBD1. This CDR3 spans 14 amino acids. The V gene end was trimmed by 6 bases and the J gene end by 0 bases; junction bases not matched to a gene: 5. Germline CDR1 reads SQVTM; CDR2 reads ANQGSEA. CDR3 DNA sequence: TGCAGCGTCCGAAGACAGGGGAGCACAGATACGCAGTATTTT. Protein: CSVRRQGSTDTQYF.

This sequence joins TRBV30 and TRBJ1-2; the match to TRBD1 covers 7 bases. Germline values: CDR1 GTSNPN, CDR2 SVGIG (reference sequence). The trim removed 5 bases at V and 1 base at J, leaving 4 bases unmatched. This CDR3 has 13 residues. CDR3 sequence: CAWPRQGNYGYTF. DNA of the CDR3: TGTGCCTGGCCCCGACAGGGTAACTATGGCTACACCTTC.

This sequence joins TRBV4-3 and TRBJ1-5; TRBD1 aligns across 9 bases. V lost 4 bases and J lost 2; bases outside the gene matches: 3. The CDR3 consists of 15 residues. The germline gives CDR1 LGHNA, CDR2 YSLEER. CDR3 residues: CASSPRDRGNQPQHF. The CDR3 DNA sequence: TGCGCCAGCAGCCCCAGGGACAGGGGCAATCAGCCCCAGCATTTT.

The genes are TRBV2 and TRBJ1-4, with no clear D. The CDR3 is 16 amino acids. Germline values: CDR1 SNHLY, CDR2 FYNNEI. Trimming left V 0 bases short and J 3 bases short, with 11 bases between. DNA of the CDR3: TGTGCCAGCAGTGAAGCCGGGAAGCGGTCTAATGAAAAACTGTTTTTT. It codes for CASSEAGKRSNEKLFF. The full variable domain, rest sourced from reference TRBV2 and TRBJ1-4, is EPEVTQTPSHQVTQMGQEVILRCVPISNHLYFYWYRQILGQKVEFLVSFYNNEISEKSEIFDDQFSVERPDGSNFTLKIRSTKLEDSAMYFCASSEAGKRSNEKLFFGSGTQLSVL.

The J gene is TRBJ1-5, the V gene TRBV28; possibly TRBD1 for D (6 bases). V gave up 6 bases and J gave up 3 bases, with 15 bases separating them. The CDR3 contains 15 residues. Germline CDR1 MDHEN, CDR2 SYDVKM. The CDR3 reads CASSLPDSSNQPQHF. CDR3 nucleotide sequence: TGTGCCAGCAGCCTCCCGGACAGTTCCAATCAGCCCCAGCATTTT.

V and J are TRBV27 and TRBJ2-1; 7 bases fit TRBD2. Germline trimming cut 8 bases from V and 4 bases from J; bases unmatched to any gene: 2. This CDR3 is built from 12 residues. Looked up from germline, CDR1 is MNHEY and CDR2 is SMNVEV (reference sequence). The CDR3, as DNA: TGTGCCAGCCGGGAGGCTTACAATGAGCAGTTCTTC. Amino acids: CASREAYNEQFF.